A single sample gave rise to the 27 T cell receptor beta chains below, sequenced in a study of beta chain features in type 1 diabetes. Regarding the study as a whole: Shorter TCRB CDR3s, moderately but significantly so, marked every one of the four CD4+ subsets in Type 1 diabetes patients.

The antigens of these receptors remain unknown. The authors reverse transcribed all of the isolated RNA, so sequencing captured expressed TCRB transcripts. Clones were sequenced by immunoSEQ multiplex PCR, and TCRdb holds only the in-frame ones, with some missing. The sample carries 300,000 or so clones, 14% recorded once. Sequences were obtained from naive CD4+ T cells from blood. These TCRs come from a man aged 25 to 40 with type 1 diabetes.

This clone was seen a handful of times. The V call is TRBV27, the J call TRBJ1-5; 9 bases agree with TRBD1. CDR3 length: 15 residues. In germline, CDR1 is MNHEY, CDR2 SMNVEV (reference sequence). V was pared by 5 bases and J by 4 bases, with 6 bases of the junction left unmatched. The DNA of the CDR3 is TGTGCCAGCAGTCCCCGGACAGGGGTAAATCAGCCCCAGCATTTT. Its translation is CASSPRTGVNQPQHF.

The table lists this clone with a few counts. The chain joins TRBV2 to TRBJ2-6; 8 nucleotides line up with TRBD1. With 6 bases clipped from V and 0 bases from J, the junction kept 10 bases outside the gene matches. This CDR3 is built from 18 residues. Germline CDR1 is SNHLY and CDR2 is FYNNEI. The CDR3 reads CASSAGTGRSSGANVLTF. Here the CDR3 DNA reads TGTGCCAGCAGCGCCGGGACAGGTCGCAGCTCTGGGGCCAACGTCCTGACTTTC.

The rearrangement joins TRBV7-9 to TRBJ2-1; TRBD2 might be the D (6 bases). The V end was cut by 4 bases, the J end by 9 bases, with 13 bases between. The CDR3 contains 13 residues. Looked up from germline, CDR1 is SEHNR and CDR2 is FQNEAQ (reference sequence). The CDR3 sequence: CASSSEKRVEQFF. In DNA, the CDR3 is TGTGCCAGCAGCTCCGAGAAGCGGGTTGAGCAGTTCTTC. Filled out from reference TRBV7-9 and TRBJ2-1, the complete variable domain reads DTGVSQNPRHKITKRGQNVTFRCDPISEHNRLYWYRQTLGQGPEFLTYFQNEAQLEKSRLLSDRFSAERPKGSFSTLEIQRTEQGDSAMYLCASSSEKRVEQFFGPGTRLTVL.

This clone was detected a few times. The chain joins TRBV28 to TRBJ2-3; D possibly corresponds to TRBD2 (6 bases). From germline, CDR1 is MDHEN and CDR2 SYDVKM. Trimming removed 5 bases from V and 0 bases from J, with 30 bases in between. The CDR3 runs to 21 residues. The CDR3 loop is CASSPGGLHQSLFTSTDTQYF. DNA of the CDR3: TGTGCCAGCAGTCCAGGCGGACTACACCAGTCCCTGTTTACTAGCACAGATACGCAGTATTTT.

The sample holds a few counts of this clone. The chain links TRBV7-6 to TRBJ2-1; the match to TRBD1 covers 7 bases. This CDR3 contains 16 residues. The ends lost 5 bases at V and 7 bases at J; junction bases unmatched: 14. Germline CDR1 is SGHVS and CDR2 is FNYEAQ. The CDR3 nucleotides are TGTGCCAGCAGCCTCCAACAGGGGAAGGTTGGGAATGAGCAGTTCTTC. It specifies CASSLQQGKVGNEQFF.

This clone turned up a few times. This sequence joins TRBV27 and TRBJ2-1, with TRBD2 matching over 10 bases. This CDR3 spans 15 amino acids. V lost 1 base and J lost 7; bases outside the gene matches: 4. CDR1 and CDR2 (germline): MNHEY, SMNVEV (reference sequence). CDR3 nucleotides: TGTGCCAGCAGTTTATACCTAGCGGGAGTAAATGAGCAGTTCTTC. Its protein product is CASSLYLAGVNEQFF.

The rearrangement joins TRBV29-1 to TRBJ1-1; TRBD1 matches 7 bases. After removal of 6 bases from V and 0 bases from J, the junction contained 7 bases not matched to a gene. This CDR3 contains 14 residues. CDR1 and CDR2 (germline): SQVTM, ANQGSEA. CDR3 amino acids: CSVGTANMNTEAFF. The CDR3, as DNA: TGCAGCGTGGGGACAGCCAACATGAACACTGAAGCTTTCTTT.

This clone was counted between two and nine times. The rearrangement joins TRBV2 to TRBJ2-5; 10 nucleotides line up with TRBD1. Per the germline V gene, CDR1 is SNHLY and CDR2 is FYNNEI. This CDR3 comprises 14 residues. The trim removed 2 bases at V and 5 bases at J, leaving 2 bases unmatched. The CDR3 region is CASSETGQGETQYF. The CDR3 DNA is TGTGCCAGCAGTGAAACGGGACAGGGGGAGACCCAGTACTTC.

This clone has a handful of counts. The rearrangement uses TRBV4-3 and TRBJ2-1; possibly TRBD1 for D (6 bases). The CDR3 contains 15 residues. Trimming removed 1 base from V and 3 bases from J, with 10 bases in between. Germline CDR1 LGHNA, CDR2 YSLEER. The CDR3 loop is CASSQGPDSYNEQFF. The CDR3 DNA sequence: TGCGCCAGCAGCCAAGGGCCGGACAGCTACAATGAGCAGTTCTTC.

This clone was counted a few times. This sample includes further DNA sequences coding for the same CDR3. J is TRBJ1-1 and V is TRBV5-1; 8 positions match TRBD1. This CDR3 comprises 15 residues. Germline CDR1 and CDR2: SGHRS and YFSETQ. With 4 bases clipped from V and 3 bases from J, the junction kept 8 bases outside the gene matches. The CDR3 region is CASSLFGQGDTEAFF. The CDR3 DNA is TGCGCCAGCAGCCTATTCGGACAGGGCGACACTGAAGCTTTCTTT.

Only a few counts were recorded for this clone. This chain links TRBV11-2 with TRBJ2-5, with D perhaps TRBD1 (5 bases). Germline lookup yields CDR1 SGHAT and CDR2 FQNNGV. CDR3 length equals 17 residues. V shed 6 bases and J shed 7 bases, with 27 bases lying between them. The CDR3 is CASRENPKKGWSGTQYF. For the CDR3, the DNA is TGTGCCAGCAGAGAAAATCCGAAGAAGGGGTGGTCGGGGACCCAGTACTTC.

J is TRBJ2-5 and V is TRBV5-6; 9 bases agree with TRBD2. Losses at the gene ends were 0 bases for V and 5 bases for J; bases not matched to a gene: 8. The CDR3 spans 16 residues. Per germline, CDR1 SGHDT and CDR2 YYEEEE. Here the CDR3 DNA reads TGTGCCAGCAGCTTGGATCTGGCGGGAGGGGGTGAGACCCAGTACTTC. Translated, it gives CASSLDLAGGGETQYF. The full variable domain, with the rest looked up from reference TRBV5-6 and TRBJ2-5, is DAGVTQSPTHLIKTRGQQVTLRCSPKSGHDTVSWYQQALGQGPQFIFQYYEEEERQRGNFPDRFSGHQFPNYSSELNVNALLLGDSALYLCASSLDLAGGGETQYFGPGTRLLVL.

This clone was seen more than once but under ten times. This rearrangement joins TRBV7-2 to TRBJ2-7; maybe TRBD2 (6 bases). The CDR3 spans 13 residues. V lost 4 bases to trimming and J lost 6 bases, with 13 bases between them. From germline, CDR1 is SGHTA and CDR2 FQGNSA. The CDR3 DNA sequence: TGTGCCAGCAGCTCCCACGGGGGTGGCGAGCAGTACTTC. This encodes CASSSHGGGEQYF.

CDR3 protein: CASSLGQSGLSHYEQYF. In nucleotides, the CDR3 is TGTGCCAGCTCACTCGGCCAGAGCGGGCTGTCCCACTACGAGCAGTACTTC. The chain carries TRBV18 and TRBJ2-7; maybe TRBD2 (6 bases). This CDR3 spans 17 amino acids. Germline V CDR1 and CDR2: KGHSH, LQKENI. The V end lost 4 bases, the J end lost 3 bases, and 22 bases lay between the germline ends.

This clone was observed a few times. V and J are TRBV18 and TRBJ2-1; tentatively, D is TRBD1 (5 bases). This CDR3 contains 16 residues. The germline V gene has CDR1 KGHSH and CDR2 LQKENI. V lost 3 bases to trimming and J lost 1 base, with 13 bases between them. The CDR3 region has the DNA TGTGCCAGCTCACCCATGGAGCAGGGATCCTACAATGAGCAGTTCTTC. Its translation is CASSPMEQGSYNEQFF.

This chain links TRBV25-1 with TRBJ2-7; a possible D gene is TRBD2 (5 bases). This CDR3 is built from 14 residues. Trimming pared 5 bases from V and 2 bases from J, leaving 13 bases between. Germline CDR1 MGHDK, CDR2 SYGVNS. The DNA for the CDR3 is TGTGCCAGCAGTCCCTGGACTGGTACCTACGAGCAGTACTTC. It encodes CASSPWTGTYEQYF.

This chain links TRBV27 with TRBJ2-3; the match to TRBD2 covers 9 bases. Germline values: CDR1 MNHEY, CDR2 SMNVEV (reference sequence). V was clipped by 6 bases and J by 5 bases; unmatched bases: 3. This CDR3 region has 13 residues. The CDR3 DNA sequence: TGTGCCAGCAGCCCACTAGCGGGAGATACGCAGTATTTT. Its translation is CASSPLAGDTQYF.

This chain links TRBV29-1 with TRBJ2-3, with a weak D call TRBD1 (6 bases). Germline V CDR1 and CDR2: SQVTM, ANQGSEA. With 8 bases removed from V and 5 bases from J, the gap between germline ends came to 17 bases. The CDR3 consists of 13 residues. The CDR3 DNA reads as TGCAGCTACCAGACAGGAGGAATAGATACGCAGTATTTT. This gives the protein CSYQTGGIDTQYF.

This clone turned up a few times. CDR3 sequence (DNA): TGCGCCAGCAGAGTAACTACCGGGACAGCGTCAGACACCGGGGAGCTGTTTTTT. Its protein is CASRVTTGTASDTGELFF. The gene calls are TRBV5-1 and TRBJ2-2, with 7 nucleotides matching TRBD1. Looked up from germline, CDR1 is SGHRS and CDR2 is YFSETQ. The J segment lost 3 bases and the V segment lost 5 bases, leaving 16 bases of the junction unmatched. The CDR3 covers 18 residues.

This clone was picked up a small number of times. The V call is TRBV29-1, the J call TRBJ1-1; D gene uncertain. Germline V gene data show CDR1 as SQVTM and CDR2 as ANQGSEA. The CDR3 runs to 14 residues. The V end lost 1 base, the J end lost 5 bases, and 14 bases lay between the germline ends. CDR3 nucleotides: TGCAGCGTTGAAGCGGTGTGGGGAGGAACTGAAGCTTTCTTT. Translated: CSVEAVWGGTEAFF.

The V and J genes are TRBV5-4 and TRBJ2-3, with TRBD2 identical over 11 bases. Per germline, CDR1 SGHNT and CDR2 YYREEE (reference sequence). The trim removed 5 bases at V and 11 bases at J, leaving 16 bases unmatched. The CDR3 covers 16 residues. CDR3 in amino acids: CASSTGLAGPWDEQYF. The CDR3 DNA follows: TGTGCCAGCAGTACCGGACTAGCGGGCCCTTGGGATGAGCAGTATTTT.

The rearrangement joins TRBV1 to TRBJ1-2. TRBV1 is a pseudogene segment. The CDR3 length is 17 residues. This CDR3 reads CTSSQEKGEKSNYGYTF. The CDR3, as DNA: TGCACCAGCAGCCAAGAGAAGGGAGAAAAGTCTAACTATGGCTACACCTTC.

Remarks on this clone: The sample has other DNA sequences that encode this CDR3 too. This chain joins TRBV28 and TRBJ2-5, with 7 bases that match TRBD1. CDR1 is MDHEN and CDR2 is SYDVKM in the germline V gene. The CDR3 sequence is 15 residues long. V lost 4 bases and J lost 1; bases outside the gene matches: 6. CDR3 protein: CASSSSGTAQETQYF. The DNA of the CDR3 is TGTGCCAGCAGTTCCAGTGGGACAGCCCAAGAGACCCAGTACTTC.

This clone has only a few counts. The chain links TRBV14 to TRBJ2-7; 9 nucleotides agree with TRBD1. The CDR3 is made up of 14 amino acids. V lost 1 base, J lost 6 bases, and 4 bases stayed unmatched. Germline V CDR1 and CDR2: SGHDN, FVKESK. The CDR3: CASSQGGQGSEQYF. Here the CDR3 DNA reads TGTGCCAGCAGCCAAGGGGGACAGGGATCCGAGCAGTACTTC.

This clone was detected a few times. The chain combines TRBV18 with TRBJ1-2; 9 nucleotides line up with TRBD1. This CDR3 is built from 16 residues. Per germline, CDR1 KGHSH and CDR2 LQKENI. J gave up 2 bases and V 6 bases, and 10 bases lay outside the gene matches. The CDR3 DNA sequence: TGTGCCAGCTCGCCGTCCCGGGACAGGGAGAACTATGGCTACACCTTC. Encoded protein: CASSPSRDRENYGYTF.

The chain employs TRBV5-4 and TRBJ2-5; D is perhaps TRBD1 (5 bases). V was cut by 4 bases and J by 7 bases, with 29 bases left in between. The V gene's germline CDR1 is SGHNT and CDR2 YYREEE (reference sequence). The CDR3 spans 18 residues. The CDR3 DNA sequence: TGTGCCAGCAGCGGCAGTCACAGGTCGCTCCGAAAGTTGGGGACCCAGTACTTC. This sequence encodes CASSGSHRSLRKLGTQYF.

This clone appeared a few times. CDR3 nucleotides: TGTGCCAGCAGCTTAGGACAGGCGAAGACCCAGTACTTC. Amino acids: CASSLGQAKTQYF. The V call is TRBV7-2, the J call TRBJ2-5, with D possibly TRBD1 on 6 matching bases. The CDR3 consists of 13 residues. The germline V gene has CDR1 SGHTA and CDR2 FQGNSA. Trimming removed 1 base at V and 6 bases at J, with 9 bases between.